This T cell receptor (beta chain) appears in the sequencing data of a study of blood T cell repertoires in COVID-19. Looking at the study overall: Italy, Spain and the United States were the sources of the convalescent and acute COVID-19 samples. PBMCs, B-cell-depleted T cells, or T cells were the source of the cDNA or gDNA that made up the material.

This clone showed up just a few times. Original data processing: The authors estimated nucleated cell counts from reference gene primer amplification. Some clones are missing from TCRdb's copy, which holds only in-frame ones; the method was immunoSEQ multiplex PCR. The V and J calls and clone size are taken from that table; D and trimming were inferred from the DNA. The data show over 45,000 clones, with roughly 80% seen just once and 1.9% held by the top ten. V lost 2 bases and J lost 1; bases outside the gene matches: 10. CDR3 size: 18 residues. From germline, CDR1 is LGHNA and CDR2 YNFKEQ. The specimen sequenced was peripheral blood. The TCR originated in a woman aged 55 to 70 with acute or convalescent COVID-19. This chain connects TRBV4-2 to TRBJ1-3, with 8 positions matching TRBD1. CDR3 bases: TGTGCCAGCAGCCAACTCCACGGACAGGGAACTTCTGGAAACACCATATATTTT. It is translated as CASSQLHGQGTSGNTIYF.